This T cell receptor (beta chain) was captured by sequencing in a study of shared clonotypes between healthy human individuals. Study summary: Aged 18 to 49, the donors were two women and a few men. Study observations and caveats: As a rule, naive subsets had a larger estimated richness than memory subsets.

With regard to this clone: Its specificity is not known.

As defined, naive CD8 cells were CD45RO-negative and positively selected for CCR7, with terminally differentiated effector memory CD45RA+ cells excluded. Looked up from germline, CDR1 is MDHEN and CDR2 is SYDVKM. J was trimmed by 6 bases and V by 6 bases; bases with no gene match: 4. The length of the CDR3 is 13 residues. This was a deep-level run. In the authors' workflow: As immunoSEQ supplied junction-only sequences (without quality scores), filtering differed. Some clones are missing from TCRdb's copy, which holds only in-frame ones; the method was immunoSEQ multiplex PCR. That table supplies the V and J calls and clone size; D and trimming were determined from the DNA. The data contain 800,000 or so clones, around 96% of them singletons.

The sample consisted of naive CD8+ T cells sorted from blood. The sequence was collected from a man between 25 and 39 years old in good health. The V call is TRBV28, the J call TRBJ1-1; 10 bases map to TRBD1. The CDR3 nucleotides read TGTGCCAGCAGCCTGACAGGGGGCTCTGAAGCTTTCTTT. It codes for CASSLTGGSEAFF.